This TCR beta chain was documented in a study of spatial heterogeneity in lung cancer. Germline V lookup: CDR1 MNHEY, CDR2 SMNVEV (reference sequence). The V segment lost 2 bases and the J segment 5 bases; nucleotides outside the gene matches: 8. The CDR3 is 16 amino acids. Time point of the sample: sample taken at primary tumor resection. No cells were sorted before sequencing. The whole RNA sequenced was extracted from tumor, nontumor lung or frozen PBMC. TCRdb independently ran MiXCR on the 5' RACE reads; one entry per CDR3 protein. The sample yields 40,000 to 55,000 distinct CDR3 sequences, around 13% seen once.

Sequencing used PBMCs, obtained at surgery. The V call is TRBV27, the J call TRBJ2-1; 8 bases agree with TRBD2. This sequence was found in a male donor with early-stage non-small cell lung cancer. CDR3 coding DNA: TGTGCCAGCAGTTTAAGCGGGGGAACCTTTCACAATGAGCAGTTCTTC. Protein: CASSLSGGTFHNEQFF.